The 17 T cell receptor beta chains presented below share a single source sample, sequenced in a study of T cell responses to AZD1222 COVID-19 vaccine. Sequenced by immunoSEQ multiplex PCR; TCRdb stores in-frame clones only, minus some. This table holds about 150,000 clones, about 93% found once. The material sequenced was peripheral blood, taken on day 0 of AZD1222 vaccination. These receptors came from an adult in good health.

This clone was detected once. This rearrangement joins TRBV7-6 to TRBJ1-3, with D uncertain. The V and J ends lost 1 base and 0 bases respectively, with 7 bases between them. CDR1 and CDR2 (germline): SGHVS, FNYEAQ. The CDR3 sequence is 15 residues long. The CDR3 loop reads CASSLVASSGNTIYF. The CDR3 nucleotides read TGTGCCAGCAGCTTAGTAGCGAGCTCTGGAAACACCATATATTTT.

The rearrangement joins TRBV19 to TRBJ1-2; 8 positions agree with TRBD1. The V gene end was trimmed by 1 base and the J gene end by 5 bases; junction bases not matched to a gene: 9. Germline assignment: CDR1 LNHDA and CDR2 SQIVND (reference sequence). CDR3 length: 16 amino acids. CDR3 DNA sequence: TGTGCCAGTAGTATAGTCGGACAGGGTCCCTTGTATGGCTACACCTTC. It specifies CASSIVGQGPLYGYTF.

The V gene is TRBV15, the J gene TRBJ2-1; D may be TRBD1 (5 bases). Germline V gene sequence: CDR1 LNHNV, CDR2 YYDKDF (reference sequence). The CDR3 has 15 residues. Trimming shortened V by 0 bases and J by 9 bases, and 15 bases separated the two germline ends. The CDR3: CATSRDRKGRGEQFF. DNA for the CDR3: TGTGCCACCAGCAGAGATCGTAAAGGTAGGGGTGAGCAGTTCTTC.

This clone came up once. Here the CDR3 reads CASSSPRTSGSVSGELFF. The DNA for the CDR3 is TGTGCCAGCAGCTCCCCTAGGACTAGCGGGAGTGTTTCCGGGGAGCTGTTTTTT. This rearrangement joins TRBV9 to TRBJ2-2, with TRBD2 matching over 13 bases. The junction had 12 bases not matched to a gene; V was cut back by 4 bases and J by 6 bases. This CDR3 is 18 amino acids long. The germline V gene has CDR1 SGDLS and CDR2 YYNGEE.

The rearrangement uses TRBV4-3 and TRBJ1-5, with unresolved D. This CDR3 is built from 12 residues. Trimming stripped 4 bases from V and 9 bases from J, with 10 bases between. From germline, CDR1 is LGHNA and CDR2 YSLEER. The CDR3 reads CASSPAHWPQHF. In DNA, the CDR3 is TGCGCCAGCAGCCCTGCGCATTGGCCCCAGCATTTT.

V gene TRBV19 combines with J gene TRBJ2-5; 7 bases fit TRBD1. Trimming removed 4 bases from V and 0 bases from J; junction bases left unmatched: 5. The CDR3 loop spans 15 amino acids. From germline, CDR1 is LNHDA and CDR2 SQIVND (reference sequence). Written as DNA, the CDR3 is TGTGCCAGTAGTAGGGGACAGATGGACCAAGAGACCCAGTACTTC. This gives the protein CASSRGQMDQETQYF.

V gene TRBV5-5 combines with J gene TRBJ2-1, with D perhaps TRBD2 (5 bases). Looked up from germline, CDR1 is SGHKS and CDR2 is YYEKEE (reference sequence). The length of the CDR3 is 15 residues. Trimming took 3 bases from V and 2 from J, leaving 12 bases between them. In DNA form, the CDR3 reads TGTGCCAGCAGCTCATTCAGCGGCCCCTACAATGAGCAGTTCTTC. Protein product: CASSSFSGPYNEQFF. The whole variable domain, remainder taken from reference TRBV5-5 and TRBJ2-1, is DAGVTQSPTHLIKTRGQQVTLRCSPISGHKSVSWYQQVLGQGPQFIFQYYEKEERGRGNFPDRFSARQFPNYSSELNVNALLLGDSALYLCASSSFSGPYNEQFFGPGTRLTVL.

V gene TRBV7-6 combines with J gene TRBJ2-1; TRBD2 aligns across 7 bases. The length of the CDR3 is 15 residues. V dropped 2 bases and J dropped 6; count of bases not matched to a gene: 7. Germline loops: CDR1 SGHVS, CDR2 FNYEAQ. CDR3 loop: CASSLRSGRVNEQFF. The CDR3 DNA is TGTGCCAGCAGCTTAAGGTCAGGGAGGGTCAATGAGCAGTTCTTC.

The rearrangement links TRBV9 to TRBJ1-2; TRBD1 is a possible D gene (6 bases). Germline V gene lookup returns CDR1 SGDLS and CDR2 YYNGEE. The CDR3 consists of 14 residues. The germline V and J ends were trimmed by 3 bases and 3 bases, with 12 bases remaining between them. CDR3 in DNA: TGTGCCAGCAGCGCGAACTCAGGGGACTATGGCTACACCTTC. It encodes CASSANSGDYGYTF. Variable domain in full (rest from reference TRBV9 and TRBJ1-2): DSGVTQTPKHLITATGQRVTLRCSPRSGDLSVYWYQQSLDQGLQFLIQYYNGEERAKGNILERFSAQQFPDLHSELNLSSLELGDSALYFCASSANSGDYGYTFGSGTRLTVV.

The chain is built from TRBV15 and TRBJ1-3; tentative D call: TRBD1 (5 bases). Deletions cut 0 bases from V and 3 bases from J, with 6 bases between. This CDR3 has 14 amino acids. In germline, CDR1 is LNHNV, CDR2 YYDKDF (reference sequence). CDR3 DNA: TGTGCCACCAGCAGAGAACAGGATGGAAACACCATATATTTT. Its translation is CATSREQDGNTIYF.

CDR3 sequence reads: CASSLGDRNTQYF. The CDR3 DNA reads as TGTGCCAGCAGTTTGGGGGACAGGAATACGCAGTATTTT. J is TRBJ2-3 and V is TRBV12-3 or TRBV12-4, with 8 bases fitting TRBD1. The CDR3 totals 13 residues. J gave up 7 bases and V 3 bases, and 3 bases lay outside the gene matches.

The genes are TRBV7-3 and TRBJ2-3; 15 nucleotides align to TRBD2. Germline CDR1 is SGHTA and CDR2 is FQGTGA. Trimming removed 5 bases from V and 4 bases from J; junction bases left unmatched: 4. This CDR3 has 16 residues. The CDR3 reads CASSQGLAGGSDTQYF. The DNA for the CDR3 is TGTGCCAGCAGCCAGGGACTAGCGGGAGGTTCAGATACGCAGTATTTT.

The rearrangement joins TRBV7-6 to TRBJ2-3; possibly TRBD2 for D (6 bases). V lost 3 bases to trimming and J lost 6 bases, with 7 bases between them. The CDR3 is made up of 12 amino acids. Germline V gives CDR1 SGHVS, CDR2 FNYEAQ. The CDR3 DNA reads TGTGCCAGCAGCTTCAGCGGGGATACGCAGTATTTT. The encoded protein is CASSFSGDTQYF.

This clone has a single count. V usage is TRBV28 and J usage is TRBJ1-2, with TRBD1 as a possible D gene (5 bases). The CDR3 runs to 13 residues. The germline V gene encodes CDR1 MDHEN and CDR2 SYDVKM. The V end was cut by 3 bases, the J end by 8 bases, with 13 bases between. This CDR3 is CASSFSRDQGYTF. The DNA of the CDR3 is TGTGCCAGCAGTTTCAGCAGGGATCAAGGCTACACCTTC.

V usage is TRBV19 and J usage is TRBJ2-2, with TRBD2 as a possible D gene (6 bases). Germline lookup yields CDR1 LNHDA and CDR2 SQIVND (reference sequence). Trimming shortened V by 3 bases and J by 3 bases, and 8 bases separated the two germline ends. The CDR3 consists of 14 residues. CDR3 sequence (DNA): TGTGCCAGTAGTATTTGGGGGGACACCGGGGAGCTGTTTTTT. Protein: CASSIWGDTGELFF.

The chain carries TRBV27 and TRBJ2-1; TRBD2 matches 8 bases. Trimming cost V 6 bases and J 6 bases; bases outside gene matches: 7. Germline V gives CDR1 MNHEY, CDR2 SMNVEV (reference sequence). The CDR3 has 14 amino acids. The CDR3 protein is CASRGLGSSNEQFF. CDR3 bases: TGTGCCAGCAGGGGACTAGGTTCATCCAATGAGCAGTTCTTC.

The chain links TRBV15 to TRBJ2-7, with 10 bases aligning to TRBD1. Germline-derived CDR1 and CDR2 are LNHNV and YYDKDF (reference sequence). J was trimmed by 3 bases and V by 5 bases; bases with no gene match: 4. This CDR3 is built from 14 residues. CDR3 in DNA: TGTGCCACCAGCTTCCGGGACAGGGGCTACGAGCAGTACTTC. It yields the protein CATSFRDRGYEQYF.